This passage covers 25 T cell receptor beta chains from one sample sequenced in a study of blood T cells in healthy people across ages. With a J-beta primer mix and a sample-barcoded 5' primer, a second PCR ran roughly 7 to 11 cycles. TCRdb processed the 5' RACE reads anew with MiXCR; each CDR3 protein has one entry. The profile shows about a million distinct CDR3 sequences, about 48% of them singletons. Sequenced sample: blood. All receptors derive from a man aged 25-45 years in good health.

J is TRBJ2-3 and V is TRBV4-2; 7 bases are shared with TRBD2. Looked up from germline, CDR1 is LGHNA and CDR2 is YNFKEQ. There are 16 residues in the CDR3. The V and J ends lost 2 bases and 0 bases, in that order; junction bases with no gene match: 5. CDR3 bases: TGTGCCAGCAGCCAAATGGCAGCGGGGAGCACAGATACGCAGTATTTT. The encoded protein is CASSQMAAGSTDTQYF.

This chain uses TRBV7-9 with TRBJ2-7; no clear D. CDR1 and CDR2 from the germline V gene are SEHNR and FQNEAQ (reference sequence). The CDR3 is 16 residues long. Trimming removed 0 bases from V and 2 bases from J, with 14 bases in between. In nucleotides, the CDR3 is TGTGCCAGCAGCTTAGCTTTTGGGCAGCGTACCTACGAGCAGTACTTC. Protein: CASSLAFGQRTYEQYF.

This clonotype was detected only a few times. CDR3 residues: CASSARQGSDIQYF. CDR3 bases: TGTGCCAGCAGCGCCAGACAGGGCTCGGACATTCAGTACTTC. The V call is TRBV7-2, the J call TRBJ2-4, with 7 positions matching TRBD1. CDR1 is SGHTA, CDR2 FQGNSA, per germline. J was trimmed by 8 bases and V by 5 bases; bases with no gene match: 9. This CDR3 has 14 residues. Full variable domain (missing parts from reference TRBV7-2 and TRBJ2-4): GAGVSQSPSNKVTEKGKDVELRCDPISGHTALYWYRQSLGQGLEFLIYFQGNSAPDKSGLPSDRFSAERTGGSVSTLTIQRTQQEDSAVYLCASSARQGSDIQYFGAGTRLSVL.

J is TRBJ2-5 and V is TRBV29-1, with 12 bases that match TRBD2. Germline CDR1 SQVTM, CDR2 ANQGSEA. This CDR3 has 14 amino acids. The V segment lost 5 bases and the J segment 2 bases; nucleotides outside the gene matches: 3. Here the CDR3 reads CSVRLAGVQETQYF. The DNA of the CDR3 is TGCAGCGTTAGACTAGCGGGGGTGCAAGAGACCCAGTACTTC.

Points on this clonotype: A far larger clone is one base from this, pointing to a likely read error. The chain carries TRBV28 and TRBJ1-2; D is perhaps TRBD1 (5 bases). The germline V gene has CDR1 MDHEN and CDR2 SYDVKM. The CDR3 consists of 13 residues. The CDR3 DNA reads TGTGCCAGCAGTTTAGGACAAAACTTTGGCTACACCTTC. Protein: CASSLGQNFGYTF.

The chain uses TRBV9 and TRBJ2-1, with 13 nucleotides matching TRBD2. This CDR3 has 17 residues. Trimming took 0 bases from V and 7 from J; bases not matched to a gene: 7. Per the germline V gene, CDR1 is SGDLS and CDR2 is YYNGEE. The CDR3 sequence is CASSVATSGGARNEQFF. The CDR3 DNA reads TGTGCCAGCAGCGTAGCCACTAGCGGGGGGGCTAGGAATGAGCAGTTCTTC.

This CDR3 is CASTKEYNSPLHF. The CDR3 bases are TGTGCCAGTACCAAGGAATATAATTCACCCCTCCACTTT. V usage is TRBV2 and J usage is TRBJ1-6; D call uncertain. This CDR3 is built from 13 residues. Germline CDR1 and CDR2: SNHLY and FYNNEI. V lost 9 bases and J 4 bases, leaving 10 bases between the germline ends.

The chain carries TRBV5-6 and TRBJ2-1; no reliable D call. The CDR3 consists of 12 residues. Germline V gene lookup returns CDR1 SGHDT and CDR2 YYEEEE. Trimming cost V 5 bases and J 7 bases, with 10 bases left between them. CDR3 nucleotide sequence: TGTGCCAGCAGACGGACCTCAAATGAGCAGTTCTTC. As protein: CASRRTSNEQFF.

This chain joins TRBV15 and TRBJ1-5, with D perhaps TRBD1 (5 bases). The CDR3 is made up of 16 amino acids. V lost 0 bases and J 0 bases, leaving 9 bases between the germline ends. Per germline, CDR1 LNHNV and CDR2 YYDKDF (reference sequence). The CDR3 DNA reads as TGTGCCACCAGCAGAGATTCAGGGAATAGCAATCAGCCCCAGCATTTT. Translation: CATSRDSGNSNQPQHF.

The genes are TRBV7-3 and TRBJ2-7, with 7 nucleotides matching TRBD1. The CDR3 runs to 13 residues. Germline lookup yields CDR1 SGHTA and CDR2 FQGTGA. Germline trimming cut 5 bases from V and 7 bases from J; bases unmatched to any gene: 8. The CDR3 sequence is CASSKTGQGEQYF. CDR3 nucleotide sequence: TGTGCCAGCAGCAAGACAGGGCAGGGTGAGCAGTACTTC.

The CDR3 sequence: CASSYSPDNSGANVLTF. Written as DNA, the CDR3 is TGTGCCAGCAGTTACTCACCTGACAACTCTGGGGCCAACGTCCTGACTTTC. This chain links TRBV6-5 with TRBJ2-6; no clear D gene. The CDR3 loop spans 17 amino acids. Trimming shortened V by 0 bases and J by 0 bases, and 9 bases separated the two germline ends. Germline CDR1 and CDR2: MNHEY and SVGAGI.

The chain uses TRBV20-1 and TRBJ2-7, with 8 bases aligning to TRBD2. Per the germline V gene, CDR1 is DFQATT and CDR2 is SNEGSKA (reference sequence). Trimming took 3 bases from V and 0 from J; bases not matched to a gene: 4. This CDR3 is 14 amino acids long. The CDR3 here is CSASAGTSSYEQYF. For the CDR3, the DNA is TGCAGTGCTAGCGCGGGGACTAGCTCCTACGAGCAGTACTTC.

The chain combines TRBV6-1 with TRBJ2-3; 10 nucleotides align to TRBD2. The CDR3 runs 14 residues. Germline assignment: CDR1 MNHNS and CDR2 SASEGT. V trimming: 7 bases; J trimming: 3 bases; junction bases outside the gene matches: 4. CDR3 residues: CASKASGGTDTQYF. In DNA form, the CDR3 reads TGTGCCAGCAAGGCTAGCGGGGGTACAGATACGCAGTATTTT.

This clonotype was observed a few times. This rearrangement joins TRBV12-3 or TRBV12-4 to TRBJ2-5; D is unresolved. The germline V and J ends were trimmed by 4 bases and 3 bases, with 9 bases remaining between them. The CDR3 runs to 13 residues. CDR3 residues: CASSYSPKETQYF. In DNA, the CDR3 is TGTGCCAGCAGTTACTCGCCCAAAGAGACCCAGTACTTC.

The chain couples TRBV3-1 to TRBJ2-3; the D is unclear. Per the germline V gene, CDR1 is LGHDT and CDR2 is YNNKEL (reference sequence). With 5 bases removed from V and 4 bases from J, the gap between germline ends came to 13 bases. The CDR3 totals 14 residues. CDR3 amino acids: CASSRDTASDTQYF. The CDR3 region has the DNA TGTGCCAGCAGCAGGGATACAGCCTCAGATACGCAGTATTTT.

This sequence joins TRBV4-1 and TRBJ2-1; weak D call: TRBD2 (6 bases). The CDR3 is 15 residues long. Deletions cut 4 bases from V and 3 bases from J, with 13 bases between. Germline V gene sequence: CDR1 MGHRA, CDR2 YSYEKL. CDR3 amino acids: CASSPTSLNYNEQFF. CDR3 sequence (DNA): TGCGCCAGCAGCCCTACTAGCCTAAACTACAATGAGCAGTTCTTC.

CDR3 loop: CASTDRAEWGYTF. The CDR3 nucleotides are TGTGCCAGCACTGACAGGGCGGAGTGGGGCTACACCTTC. The V call is TRBV2, the J call TRBJ1-2, with 7 bases lining up with TRBD1. CDR1 SNHLY and CDR2 FYNNEI come from the germline V gene. The CDR3 runs 13 residues. Germline trimming cut 7 bases from V and 8 bases from J; bases unmatched to any gene: 10.

CDR3 in DNA: TGTGCCAGCAGCTTAGATTGGAGTGGGACTCCAAGCCAACAAACCAGAGTCCAGTACTTC. Amino acid sequence: CASSLDWSGTPSQQTRVQYF. The chain couples TRBV7-9 to TRBJ2-5; the D gene is possibly TRBD2 (6 bases). CDR1 and CDR2 from the germline V gene are SEHNR and FQNEAQ (reference sequence). V was trimmed by 1 base and J by 10 bases, leaving 34 bases between them. There are 20 residues in the CDR3.

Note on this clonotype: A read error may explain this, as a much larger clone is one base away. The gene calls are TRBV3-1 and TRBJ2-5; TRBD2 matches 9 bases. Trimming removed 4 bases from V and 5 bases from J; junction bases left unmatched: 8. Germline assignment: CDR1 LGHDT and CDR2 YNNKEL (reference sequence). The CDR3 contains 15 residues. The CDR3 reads CASSPRTGTSETQYF. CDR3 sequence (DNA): TGTGCCAGCAGCCCAAGAACCGGGACTAGCGAGACCCAGTACTTC.

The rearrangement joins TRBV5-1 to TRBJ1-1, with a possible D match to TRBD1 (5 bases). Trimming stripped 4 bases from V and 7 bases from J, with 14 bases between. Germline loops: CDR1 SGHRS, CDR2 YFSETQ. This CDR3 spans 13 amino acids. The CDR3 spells CASSLGTEGEAFF. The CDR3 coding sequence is TGCGCCAGCAGCCTCGGGACGGAAGGTGAAGCTTTCTTT.

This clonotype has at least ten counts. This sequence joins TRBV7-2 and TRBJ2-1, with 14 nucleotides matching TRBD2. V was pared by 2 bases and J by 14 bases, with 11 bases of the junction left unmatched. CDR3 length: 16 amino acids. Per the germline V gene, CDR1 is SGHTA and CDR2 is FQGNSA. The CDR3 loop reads CASSLPGLAGARLEFF. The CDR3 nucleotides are TGTGCCAGCAGCTTACCGGGACTAGCGGGGGCGCGGCTTGAGTTCTTC.

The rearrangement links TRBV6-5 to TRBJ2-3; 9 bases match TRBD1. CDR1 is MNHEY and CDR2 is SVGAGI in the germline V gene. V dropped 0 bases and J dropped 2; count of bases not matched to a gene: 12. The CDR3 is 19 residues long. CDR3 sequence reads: CASSYSSGTGSLYTDTQYF. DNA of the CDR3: TGTGCCAGCAGTTACTCGAGTGGGACAGGGAGCCTTTACACAGATACGCAGTATTTT.

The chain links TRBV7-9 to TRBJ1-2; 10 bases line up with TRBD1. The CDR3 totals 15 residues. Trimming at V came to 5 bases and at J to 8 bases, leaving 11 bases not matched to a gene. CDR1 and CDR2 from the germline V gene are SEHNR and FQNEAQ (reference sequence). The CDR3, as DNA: TGTGCCAGCAGCACCCGGGACAGGGGCATTGGAGGCTACACCTTC. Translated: CASSTRDRGIGGYTF.

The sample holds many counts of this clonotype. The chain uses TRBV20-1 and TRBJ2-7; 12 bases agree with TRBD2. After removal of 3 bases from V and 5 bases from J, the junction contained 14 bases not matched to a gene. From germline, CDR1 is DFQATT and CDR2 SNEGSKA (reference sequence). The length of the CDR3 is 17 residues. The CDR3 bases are TGCAGTGCTAGGTCCCTCCTAGCGGGGGGGTCCTTCAACGAGCAGTACTTC. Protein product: CSARSLLAGGSFNEQYF.

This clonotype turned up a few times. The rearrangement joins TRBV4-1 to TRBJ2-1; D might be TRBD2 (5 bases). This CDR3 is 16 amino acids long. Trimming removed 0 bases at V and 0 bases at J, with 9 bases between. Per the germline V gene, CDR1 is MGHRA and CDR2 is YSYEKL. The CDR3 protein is CASSQDALASYNEQFF. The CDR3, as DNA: TGCGCCAGCAGCCAAGATGCCCTAGCCTCCTACAATGAGCAGTTCTTC.